This T cell receptor beta chain stems from a study of blood T cells in healthy people across ages (dated by TCRdb to between 2015 and 2016). Concerning the study at large: In model experiments, template switching captured roughly one uniquely barcoded TCR beta cDNA molecule for every two T cells. The study measured age-related changes in TCR beta repertoire diversity using deep sequencing normalized with unique cDNA molecular identifiers. The donors were split into four age groups: young (average roughly 15 years), middle-aged (nearly 40), aged (about 56) and long-lived (approximately 80). To avoid experimental bias, donors of different ages were distributed randomly across sequencing lanes. The study analyzed two additional independent replicas of 1 million unique cDNA reads from the same blood draw for two donors, one aged 18 to 29 and one aged 80 or older. On the study overall, not on this receptor specifically: Observed TCR beta diversity per million T cells fell roughly linearly with age, and a significant reduction was already apparent by age around 40. Estimates of total diversity from one million sequenced T cells were regarded as lower bounds and underestimates. The percentage of naive T cells measured by flow cytometry correlated strongly with observed TCR beta diversity. Because the CMV infection status of the donors was unknown, age-related changes in expanded clonotypes may potentially have been confounded. Conclusive comparison of naive and antigen-experienced compartments was prevented by the profiling of bulk unsorted PBMCs. Compared with the aged group, the long-lived group had more naive CD4+ T cells, fewer expanded clones and increased TCR diversity, suggesting age selection.

Libraries were prepared through 5' RACE. For sequencing, an Illumina HiSeq 2500 was employed. A second PCR of about 6 to 11 cycles was performed with a sample-barcoded 5' primer and a J-beta primer mix. A unique molecular identifier was introduced onto each TCR beta cDNA molecule by a template-switch 5' adaptor carrying 12 random nucleotides. At least 2.5 million CDR3-containing paired-end reads were obtained from each sample. The Mint cDNA synthesis kit, primed by a TRBC-specific oligonucleotide, was used to synthesize first-strand cDNA from all RNA. All cDNA was treated with uracil-DNA glycosylase and then went through a first 18-cycle PCR with the universal primers M1SS and BC2_uni_R. The paper's data handling went like this. Normalization of each sample was performed by random selection of 1 million high-quality reads, each carrying a distinct molecular identifier. Instead of being binned into consensus sequences, reads that shared molecular identifiers were thrown out. MiTCR, with a Q25 quality threshold and the strictest error-elimination algorithm, was used for CDR3 identification, clonotype clustering and error correction. A nonparametric unseen species model using Euler transformation provided a lower-bound estimate of total TCR beta diversity. The public reads were run again by TCRdb, first through fastp at Q25 and then through MiXCR, and only productive beta chains were kept. Each CDR3 protein gets just one entry, which takes the most common genes and DNA from the rows behind it. The V and J calls, along with clone size, are taken from TCRdb and not from the paper's own processing. This sample has roughly 2 million distinct CDR3 sequences in its table, and approximately 50% of those were observed once. The top ten clonotypes cover 2% to 2.5% of the sample.

V sheds 0 bases and J sheds 4 bases, leaving 14 bases between their ends. The CDR3 runs 15 amino acids, cysteine and phenylalanine included. Only CDR3 DNA is held: 45 bases, read in frame from base 1. CDR1 and CDR2 were assigned from the germline V gene (reference sequence) as DFQATT and SNEGSKA. Donors were under 40 systemically healthy Caucasian individuals from Russia aged roughly 6 to 90 years. Ten milliliters of peripheral blood were drawn from each donor into EDTA-treated Vacutainer tubes. Ficoll-Paque density-gradient centrifugation was used to isolate PBMCs, with at least 7 million obtained per sample. Total RNA, at least 6 micrograms per sample, was extracted from PBMCs with Trizol reagent. For every donor, an aliquot of PBMCs went through flow cytometry to measure the percentages of naive CD45RAhigh/CD27high T cells. A note on this clonotype: Its antigen specificity is not known. Base qualities are not at hand, and no much larger clone is one base apart.

The clonotype was recovered from a woman between 35 and 50 years old in good health. Specimen: blood. This receptor chain uses TRBV20-1 and TRBJ2-3; the D gene could be TRBD1 or TRBD2, each one agreeing over 6 bases. The CDR3 reads as follows: CSAREGGPSADTQYF. The DNA sequence is given as TGCAGTGCTAGAGAGGGGGGCCCCTCGGCAGATACGCAGTATTTT.